The following is a TCR beta chain sequence with its context. This clone was counted once. No antigen is known for it. Per-nucleotide qualities are absent, and no much larger clonotype sits a single base away. This sample stems from a study of blood T cell repertoires in COVID-19 (dated by TCRdb to about 2020). For the study in its entirety: Recovered participants in ImmuneRACE Cohort 3 were defined by two consecutive negative NP/OP PCR tests, clearance by a healthcare professional, or resolution of symptoms. The samples were drawn from the first 160 participants of the ongoing ImmuneRACE study and from more than 1,000 subjects provided by 6 global collaborators. Subjects who had been exposed to COVID-19, were actively infected with it, or had recovered from it provided the deeply sampled blood TCRbeta repertoires that made up the dataset. The repertoires were released in a freely available public database meant as a resource for research on the immune response to SARS-CoV-2. Where available, HLA class I and class II types were taken from metadata supplied by the sample provider and were not determined by assay-based typing. The material from the prospective study consisted of cDNA or gDNA derived from T cells, B-cell-depleted T cells, or PBMCs. Samples from collaborators originated in the United States, Italy and Spain and spanned both the acute and convalescent phases of COVID-19. A de-identified subject ID, COVID-19 status, age in years and sex were almost always included in the sample metadata.

TCRbeta CDR3 regions were amplified from genomic DNA by means of the immunoSEQ Assay, a bias-controlled multiplex PCR. The study's own analysis went as follows. Nucleated cell counts per sample were estimated from amplification of reference gene primers within the assay. To quantify the absolute abundance of each unique TCRbeta CDR3 rearrangement, sequence reads were collapsed and filtered. For each sample, productive Simpson clonality was calculated as the square root of Simpson's diversity index over productive rearrangements. The table comes from immuneACCESS by way of TCRdb, which keeps in-frame sequences with V and J called. Part of the clones is missing from these tables; in studies checked, under half for an unresolved V gene and the rest for unknown reasons. V and J calls and clone size are given by that table; D and trimming were obtained from the DNA. In all, the sample holds about 280,000 clones, and approximately 90% of those were seen once. Of the sample, approximately 2% falls within the top ten clones.

Participants in the prospective study were aged about 18 to 95 years, lived in 20 to 30 United States geographic areas, and enrolled through a virtual design. To assign participants to cohorts, the prospective study relied on clinical history that participants themselves reported in a screening survey and a study questionnaire. In the prospective study, mobile phlebotomists collected whole blood, serum and a nasopharyngeal or oropharyngeal swab from each participant. Additional blood draws and questionnaires over an approximately two-month period could optionally be provided by prospective study participants. Before DNA extraction, blood samples from the prospective study were shipped at room temperature or frozen. Results and caveats for the whole study, not just this receptor: The amount of clinical and demographic metadata varied by source and participant and was provided uncurated.

Including cysteine and phenylalanine, the CDR3 has 15 amino acids. The retained sequence is limited to the CDR3, 45 bases, with the frame set at the first base. Trimming at the junction amounts to 4 bases on V and 2 bases on J, and the germline ends lie 14 bases apart. The germline V gene supplies CDR1 SGDLS and CDR2 YYNGEE. This clonotype was obtained from a woman in her fifties or sixties in a cohort exposed to, infected with or recovered from COVID-19 (not recorded which). This receptor chain uses TRBV9 and TRBJ2-3; a weak D assignment points to TRBD2 (6 bases agree). The sequenced sample was PBMCs or T cells enriched from blood (not recorded which). CDR3 region: CASSLGTRYTDTQYF. The nucleotide sequence is given as TGTGCCAGCAGCCTAGGGACTCGCTACACAGATACGCAGTATTTT.